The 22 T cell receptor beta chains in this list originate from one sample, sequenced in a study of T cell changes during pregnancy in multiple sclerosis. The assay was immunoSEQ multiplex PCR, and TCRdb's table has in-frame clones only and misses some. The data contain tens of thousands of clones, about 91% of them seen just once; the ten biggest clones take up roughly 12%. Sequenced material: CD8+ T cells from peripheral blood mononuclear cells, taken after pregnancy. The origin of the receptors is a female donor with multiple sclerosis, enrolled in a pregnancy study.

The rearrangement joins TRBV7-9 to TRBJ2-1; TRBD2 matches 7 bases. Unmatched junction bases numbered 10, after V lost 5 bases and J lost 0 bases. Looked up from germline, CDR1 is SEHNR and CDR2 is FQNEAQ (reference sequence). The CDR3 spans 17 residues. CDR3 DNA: TGTGCCAGCAGCCAAAGGGAGGGGTCCTACTCCTACAATGAGCAGTTCTTC. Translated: CASSQREGSYSYNEQFF.

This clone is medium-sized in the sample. The CDR3 is CASAKGTAYEQYF. The CDR3 nucleotides read TGTGCCAGCGCCAAAGGGACAGCTTACGAGCAGTACTTC. The chain combines TRBV7-8 with TRBJ2-7; 7 bases fit TRBD1. V dropped 8 bases and J dropped 4; count of bases not matched to a gene: 8. This CDR3 contains 13 residues. Germline CDR1 is SGHVS and CDR2 is FQNEAQ.

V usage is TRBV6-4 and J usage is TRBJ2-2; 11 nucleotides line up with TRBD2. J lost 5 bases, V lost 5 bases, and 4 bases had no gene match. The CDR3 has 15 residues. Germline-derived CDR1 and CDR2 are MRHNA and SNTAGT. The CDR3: CASSQTSGATGELFF. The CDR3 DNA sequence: TGTGCCAGCAGTCAGACTAGCGGGGCAACCGGGGAGCTGTTTTTT.

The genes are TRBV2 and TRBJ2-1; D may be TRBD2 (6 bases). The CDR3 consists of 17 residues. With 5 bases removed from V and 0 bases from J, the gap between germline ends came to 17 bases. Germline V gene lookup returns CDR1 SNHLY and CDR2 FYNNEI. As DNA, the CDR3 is TGTGCCAGCAGTCCCCGCCGCCCCGGGAGCTCCTACAATGAGCAGTTCTTC. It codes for CASSPRRPGSSYNEQFF.

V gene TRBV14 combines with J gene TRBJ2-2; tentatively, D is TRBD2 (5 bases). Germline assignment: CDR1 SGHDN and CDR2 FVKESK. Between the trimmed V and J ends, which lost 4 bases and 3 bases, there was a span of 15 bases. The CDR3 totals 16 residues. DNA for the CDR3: TGTGCCAGCAGCCCCTTAGGAGGTCGCGACACCGGGGAGCTGTTTTTT. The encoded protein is CASSPLGGRDTGELFF.

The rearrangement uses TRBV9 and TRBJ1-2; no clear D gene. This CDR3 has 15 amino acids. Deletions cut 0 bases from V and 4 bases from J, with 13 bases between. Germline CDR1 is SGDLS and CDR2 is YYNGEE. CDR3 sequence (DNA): TGTGCCAGCAGCGTAGACCGGGAACGGAGCTATGGCTACACCTTC. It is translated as CASSVDRERSYGYTF.

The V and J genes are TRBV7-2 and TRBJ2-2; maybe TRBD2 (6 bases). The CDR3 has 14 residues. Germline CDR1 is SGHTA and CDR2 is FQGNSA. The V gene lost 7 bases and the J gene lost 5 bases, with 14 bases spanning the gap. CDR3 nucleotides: TGTGCCAGCATTTTAGTCGGGGGAACCGGGGAGCTGTTTTTT. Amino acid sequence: CASILVGGTGELFF.

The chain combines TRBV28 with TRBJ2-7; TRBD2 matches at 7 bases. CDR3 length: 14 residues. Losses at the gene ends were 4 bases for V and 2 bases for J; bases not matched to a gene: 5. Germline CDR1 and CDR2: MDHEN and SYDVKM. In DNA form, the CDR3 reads TGTGCCAGCAGTTCCTATAGCGGGCCCTACGAGCAGTACTTC. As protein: CASSSYSGPYEQYF.

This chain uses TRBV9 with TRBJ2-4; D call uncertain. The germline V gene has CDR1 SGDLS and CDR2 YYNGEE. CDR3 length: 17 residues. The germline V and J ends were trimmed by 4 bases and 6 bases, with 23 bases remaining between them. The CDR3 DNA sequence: TGTGCCAGCAGCTCCCCCACCACGCCAACGCCGGGAAACATTCAGTACTTC. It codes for CASSSPTTPTPGNIQYF.

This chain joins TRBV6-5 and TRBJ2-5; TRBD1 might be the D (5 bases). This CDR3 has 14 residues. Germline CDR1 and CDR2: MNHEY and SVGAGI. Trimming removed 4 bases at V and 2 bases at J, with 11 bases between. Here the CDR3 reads CASSSTGSQETQYF. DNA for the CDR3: TGTGCCAGCAGTTCCACAGGAAGTCAAGAGACCCAGTACTTC.

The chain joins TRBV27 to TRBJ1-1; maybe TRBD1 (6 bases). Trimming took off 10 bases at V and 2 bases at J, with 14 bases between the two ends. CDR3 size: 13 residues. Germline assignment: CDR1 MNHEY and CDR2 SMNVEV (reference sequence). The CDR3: CATKGGRNTEAFF. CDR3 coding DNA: TGTGCCACCAAGGGGGGGAGAAACACTGAAGCTTTCTTT.

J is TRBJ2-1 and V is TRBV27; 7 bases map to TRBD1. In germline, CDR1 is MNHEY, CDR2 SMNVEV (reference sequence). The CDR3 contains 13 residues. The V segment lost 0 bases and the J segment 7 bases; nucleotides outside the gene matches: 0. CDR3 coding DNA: TGTGCCAGCAGTTTATCACAGGGGAATGAGCAGTTCTTC. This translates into CASSLSQGNEQFF.

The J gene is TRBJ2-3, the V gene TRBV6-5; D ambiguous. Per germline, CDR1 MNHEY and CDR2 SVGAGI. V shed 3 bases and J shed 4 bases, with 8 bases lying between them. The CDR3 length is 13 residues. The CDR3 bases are TGTGCCAGCAGTTATAACGGTGCAGATACGCAGTATTTT. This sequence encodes CASSYNGADTQYF.

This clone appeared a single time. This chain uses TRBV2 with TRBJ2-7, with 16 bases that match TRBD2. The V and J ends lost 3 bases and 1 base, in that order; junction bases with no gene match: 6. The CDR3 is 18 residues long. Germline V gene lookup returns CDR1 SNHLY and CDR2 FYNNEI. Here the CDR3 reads CASSDKGLAGGLSYEQYF. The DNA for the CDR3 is TGTGCCAGCAGTGATAAGGGACTAGCGGGGGGGCTTTCCTACGAGCAGTACTTC. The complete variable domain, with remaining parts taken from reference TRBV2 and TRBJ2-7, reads EPEVTQTPSHQVTQMGQEVILRCVPISNHLYFYWYRQILGQKVEFLVSFYNNEISEKSEIFDDQFSVERPDGSNFTLKIRSTKLEDSAMYFCASSDKGLAGGLSYEQYFGPGTRLTVT.

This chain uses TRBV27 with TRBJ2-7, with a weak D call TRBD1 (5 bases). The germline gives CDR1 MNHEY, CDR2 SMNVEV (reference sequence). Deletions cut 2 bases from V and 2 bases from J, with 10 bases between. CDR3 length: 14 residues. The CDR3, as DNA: TGTGCCAGCAGTTTAATGGCAGGGACCTACGAGCAGTACTTC. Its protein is CASSLMAGTYEQYF.

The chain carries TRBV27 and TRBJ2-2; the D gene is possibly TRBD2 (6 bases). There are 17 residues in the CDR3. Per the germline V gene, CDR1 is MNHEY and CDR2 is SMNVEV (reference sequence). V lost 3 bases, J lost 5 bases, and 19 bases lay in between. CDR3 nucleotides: TGTGCCAGCAGTTTCGGGGTCGGGTGGGCGGGGACCGGGGAGCTGTTTTTT. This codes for CASSFGVGWAGTGELFF.

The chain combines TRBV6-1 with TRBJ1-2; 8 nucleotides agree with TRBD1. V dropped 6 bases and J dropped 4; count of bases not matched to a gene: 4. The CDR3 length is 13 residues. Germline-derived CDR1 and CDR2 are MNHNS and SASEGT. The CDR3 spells CASRVTGGYGYTF. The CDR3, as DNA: TGTGCCAGCAGGGTCACAGGGGGCTATGGCTACACCTTC.

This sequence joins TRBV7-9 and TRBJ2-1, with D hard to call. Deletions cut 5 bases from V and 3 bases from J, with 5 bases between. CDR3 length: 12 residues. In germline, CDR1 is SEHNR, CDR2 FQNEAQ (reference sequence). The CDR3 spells CASSPGYNEQFF. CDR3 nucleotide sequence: TGTGCCAGCAGCCCGGGCTACAATGAGCAGTTCTTC.

The CDR3 sequence is CASSHGTPGSDGYTF. The CDR3 bases are TGTGCCAGTAGCCATGGGACACCCGGAAGTGATGGCTACACCTTC. This chain joins TRBV19 and TRBJ1-2, with D perhaps matching TRBD1 (6 bases). The CDR3 totals 15 residues. Trimming cost V 6 bases and J 6 bases, with 20 bases left between them. The germline gives CDR1 LNHDA, CDR2 SQIVND (reference sequence). The variable domain in full, with the rest retrieved from reference TRBV19 and TRBJ1-2, is DGGITQSPKYLFRKEGQNVTLSCEQNLNHDAMYWYRQDPGQGLRLIYYSQIVNDFQKGDIAEGYSVSREKKESFPLTVTSAQKNPTAFYLCASSHGTPGSDGYTFGSGTRLTVV.

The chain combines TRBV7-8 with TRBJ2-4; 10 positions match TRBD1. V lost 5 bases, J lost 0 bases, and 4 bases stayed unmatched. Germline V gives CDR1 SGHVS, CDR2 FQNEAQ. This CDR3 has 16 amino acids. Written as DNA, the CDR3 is TGTGCCAGCAGCCCGAGACAGGGGGCAGCCAAAAACATTCAGTACTTC. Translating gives CASSPRQGAAKNIQYF.

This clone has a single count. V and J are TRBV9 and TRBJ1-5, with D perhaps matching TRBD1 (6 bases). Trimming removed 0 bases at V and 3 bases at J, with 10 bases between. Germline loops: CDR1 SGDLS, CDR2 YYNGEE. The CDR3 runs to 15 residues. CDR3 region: CASSVDGQLNQPQHF. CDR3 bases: TGTGCCAGCAGCGTAGATGGACAGCTCAATCAGCCCCAGCATTTT.

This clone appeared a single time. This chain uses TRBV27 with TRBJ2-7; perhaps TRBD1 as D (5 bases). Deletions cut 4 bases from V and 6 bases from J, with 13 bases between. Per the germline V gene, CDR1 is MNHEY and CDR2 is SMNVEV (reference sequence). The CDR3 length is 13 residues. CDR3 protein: CASSSAARAEQYF. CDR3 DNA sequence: TGTGCCAGCAGTTCAGCCGCCAGGGCCGAGCAGTACTTC.